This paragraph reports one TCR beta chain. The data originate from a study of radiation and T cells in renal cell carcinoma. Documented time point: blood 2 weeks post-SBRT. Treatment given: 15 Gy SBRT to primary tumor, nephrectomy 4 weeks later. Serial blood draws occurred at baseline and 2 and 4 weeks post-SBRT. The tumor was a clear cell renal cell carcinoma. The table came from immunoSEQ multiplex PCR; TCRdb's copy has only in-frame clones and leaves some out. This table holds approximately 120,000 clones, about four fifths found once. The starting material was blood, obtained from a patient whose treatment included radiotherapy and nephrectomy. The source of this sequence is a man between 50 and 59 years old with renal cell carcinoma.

CDR3 loop: CASSHGQGSYEQYF. The CDR3 region has the DNA TGTGCCAGCAGTCACGGACAGGGGTCTTACGAGCAGTACTTC. V and J are TRBV27 and TRBJ2-7; TRBD1 matches 9 bases. Germline loops: CDR1 MNHEY, CDR2 SMNVEV (reference sequence). After removal of 5 bases from V and 4 bases from J, the junction contained 6 bases not matched to a gene. CDR3 length: 14 residues.